This is a list of T cell receptor beta chains from one sample in a study of blood T cell repertoires in COVID-19. Here immunoSEQ multiplex PCR was the method, and the copy in TCRdb shows in-frame clones only, minus some. The sample contains over 250,000 clones, around 90% of which appear only once. Material for sequencing was peripheral blood. The receptors here all came from a man aged 50 or older with acute or convalescent COVID-19. Each CDR3 is given with its conserved first and last residue. The D gene is left open where the match is weak. Size values are once, few and many counts, or a class for expanded clones, and some rows have none.

J: TRBJ2-3; size: -; V: TRBV6-5; D: -; DNA: TGTGCCAGCAGTTACCGGGGAGATACGCAGTATTTT; CDR3: CASSYRGDTQYF
J: TRBJ1-6; size: -; V: TRBV25-1; D: -; DNA: TGTGCCAGCAGTGAATGGGGGCTCCCCCTCCACTTT; CDR3: CASSEWGLPLHF
J: TRBJ1-3; size: -; V: TRBV30; D: -; DNA: TGTGCCTACCTTCGCCAGGGCGCTGGAAACACCATATATTTT; CDR3: CAYLRQGAGNTIYF
J: TRBJ1-2; size: -; V: TRBV28; D: TRBD1; DNA: TGTGCCAGCAGCGCTCGGAGGACAGGTACCAGCTATGGCTACACCTTC; CDR3: CASSARRTGTSYGYTF
J: TRBJ2-1; size: -; V: TRBV7-7; D: TRBD2; DNA: TGTGCTAGCAGCTTATCGGCCCCCAGTAGCGGGGGTCACAATGAGCAGTTCTTC; CDR3: CASSLSAPSSGGHNEQFF
J: TRBJ1-1; size: -; V: TRBV13; D: -; DNA: TGTGCCAGCAGCTTAGGCCGAGGATGGAACACTGAAGCTTTCTTT; CDR3: CASSLGRGWNTEAFF
J: TRBJ2-1; size: once; V: TRBV3-1/TRBV3-2; D: TRBD2; DNA: TGTGCCAGCAGCCCCCCCCCAGCGGGGGGGCAAAGGGCCTACAATGAGCAGTTCTTC; CDR3: CASSPPPAGGQRAYNEQFF
J: TRBJ1-2; size: -; V: TRBV2; D: -; DNA: TGTGTCATGCTCGCGGCGACAGCTTTTTATGGCTACACCTTC; CDR3: CVMLAATAFYGYTF
J: TRBJ2-1; size: -; V: TRBV5-1; D: -; DNA: TGCGCCAGCAGCTTACACGCACCCTACAATGAGCAGTTCTTC; CDR3: CASSLHAPYNEQFF
J: TRBJ1-5; size: -; V: TRBV27; D: TRBD1; DNA: TGTGCCAGCAGTTCCCAGGGGGATCGCAATCAGCCCCAGCATTTT; CDR3: CASSSQGDRNQPQHF
J: TRBJ2-5; size: -; V: TRBV6-5; D: -; DNA: TGTGCCAGCAGTTTCTCCGTGGCTAGGGAGACCCAGTACTTC; CDR3: CASSFSVARETQYF
J: TRBJ1-1; size: -; V: TRBV30; D: -; DNA: TGTGCCTGGAGCGGGGGGTTGTGGGCGTTTACTGAAGCTTTCTTT; CDR3: CAWSGGLWAFTEAFF
J: TRBJ1-2; size: few; V: TRBV5-1; D: -; DNA: TGCGCCAGCAGCTTGGCCGGGGGGCACTATGGCTACACCTTC; CDR3: CASSLAGGHYGYTF
J: TRBJ1-2; size: -; V: TRBV18; D: TRBD1; DNA: TGTGCCAGCTCACCGGTAGGGACAGGGGACTATGGCTACACCTTC; CDR3: CASSPVGTGDYGYTF
J: TRBJ2-1; size: -; V: TRBV3-1/TRBV3-2; D: -; DNA: TGTGCCAGCAGCCGACTAGGCGGTGAGCAGTTCTTC; CDR3: CASSRLGGEQFF
J: TRBJ2-1; size: -; V: TRBV25-1; D: TRBD2; DNA: TGTGCCAGCAGTGAGCGGGGGGGCCGGAATGAGCAGTTCTTC; CDR3: CASSERGGRNEQFF
J: TRBJ1-1; size: -; V: TRBV7-9; D: -; DNA: TGTGCCAGCCCGGGACACCGAACTGAGATGAACACTGAAGCTTTCTTT; CDR3: CASPGHRTEMNTEAFF
J: TRBJ1-1; size: -; V: TRBV10-2; D: TRBD1; DNA: TGCGCCAGCCGGGACAGGGTCTACACTGAAGCTTTCTTT; CDR3: CASRDRVYTEAFF
J: TRBJ1-4; size: -; V: TRBV30; D: TRBD1; DNA: TGTGCCTGGAGCAGGGGGCGGGGTGAAAAACTGTTTTTT; CDR3: CAWSRGRGEKLFF
J: TRBJ1-5; size: once; V: TRBV12-2; D: -; DNA: TGTGCAAGTCGCTATCGCAGACAGGGAGGCGGCGAGGCCCAGCATTTT; CDR3: CASRYRRQGGGEAQHF
J: TRBJ1-2; size: -; V: TRBV29-1; D: -; DNA: TGCAGCGCCGAGGGGGGGAATGGCTACACCTTC; CDR3: CSAEGGNGYTF
J: TRBJ2-1; size: -; V: TRBV19; D: -; DNA: TGTGCCAGTAGTATCACAGGAGAGCAGTTCTTC; CDR3: CASSITGEQFF
J: TRBJ2-7; size: -; V: TRBV7-6; D: TRBD1; DNA: TGTGCCAGCAGTCCAGGCGGACAGGGGGCCTACGAGCAGTACTTC; CDR3: CASSPGGQGAYEQYF
J: TRBJ2-5; size: -; V: TRBV6-2/TRBV6-3; D: -; DNA: TGTGCCAGCAGTTCGGGGAGGGACAGGAGAGAGGACGAGACCCAGTACTTC; CDR3: CASSSGRDRREDETQYF
J: TRBJ2-7; size: once; V: TRBV5-1; D: -; DNA: TGCGCCAGCAGCCTGACAGGTAGCTCCTACGAGCAGTACTTC; CDR3: CASSLTGSSYEQYF
J: TRBJ2-2; size: -; V: TRBV10-1; D: -; DNA: TGCGCCAGCAGTTCCAGGACAGATAACACCGGGGAGCTGTTTTTT; CDR3: CASSSRTDNTGELFF
J: TRBJ1-3; size: -; V: TRBV9; D: -; DNA: TGTGCCAGCAGCGTACCCCCCCCTAGAAACACCATATATTTT; CDR3: CASSVPPPRNTIYF
J: TRBJ1-1; size: -; V: TRBV6-6; D: TRBD1; DNA: TGTGCCAGCAGGCCGGGACAGGGGTACATGAACACTGAAGCTTTCTTT; CDR3: CASRPGQGYMNTEAFF
J: TRBJ1-1; size: once; V: TRBV9; D: TRBD1; DNA: TGTGCCAGCAGCGCCCGACAGGGGTGGGTGGGCACTGAAGCTTTCTTT; CDR3: CASSARQGWVGTEAFF
J: TRBJ1-5; size: -; V: TRBV5-6; D: -; DNA: TGTGCCAGCAGCTTGTGGGGAGTCGGCAATCAGCCCCAGCATTTT; CDR3: CASSLWGVGNQPQHF
J: TRBJ1-1; size: -; V: TRBV29-1; D: TRBD1; DNA: TGCAGCGCCGGACAGGGGGAAAGGCCGGAAGCTTTCTTT; CDR3: CSAGQGERPEAFF